These 5 T cell receptor beta chains were sequenced from one sample in a study of T cell responses to AZD1222 COVID-19 vaccine listed by TCRdb under 2021. The library was produced with the immunoSEQ multiplex PCR assay. TCRdb's version of the immuneACCESS table is confined to in-frame rearrangements and falls short of the full clone set. An unresolved V gene accounts for under half of the shortfall where checked; the remainder is of unknown origin. This sample has roughly 200,000 clones in its table, and almost 90% of those were observed once. The ten largest make up around 8% of the sample. Interpreted using the paper, the time point label stands for: baseline before first vaccination. The sample consisted of peripheral blood, taken on day 0 of AZD1222 vaccination. All receptors come from an adult in good health.

This chain uses TRBV9 with TRBJ2-1; D remains unclear. In germline, CDR1 is SGDLS, CDR2 YYNGEE. V lost 0 bases, J lost 8 bases, and 15 bases lay in between. The CDR3 runs to 15 residues. This chain's CDR3 is CASSVEPVLGHEQFF. The DNA for the CDR3 is TGTGCCAGCAGCGTAGAGCCCGTCCTAGGACATGAGCAGTTCTTC.

In its sample, this clone was seen a few times. This chain connects TRBV10-2 to TRBJ1-5, with TRBD1 as a possible D gene (5 bases). This CDR3 has 14 amino acids. Germline V CDR1 and CDR2: WSHSY, SAAADI. The V gene lost 4 bases and the J gene lost 3 bases, with 10 bases spanning the gap. CDR3 loop: CASSVGGLNQPQHF. The CDR3, as DNA: TGCGCCAGCAGTGTGGGGGGACTCAATCAGCCCCAGCATTTT.

The genes are TRBV7-2 and TRBJ2-2, with TRBD1 matching over 7 bases. Germline trimming cut 5 bases from V and 5 bases from J; bases unmatched to any gene: 8. The germline CDR1 and CDR2 sequences are SGHTA and FQGNSA. The CDR3 totals 15 residues. The CDR3 region is CASSRPRGQTGELFF. CDR3 in DNA: TGTGCCAGCAGCCGGCCGAGGGGGCAAACCGGGGAGCTGTTTTTT.

The chain carries TRBV27 and TRBJ1-2; TRBD1 is a possible D gene (6 bases). Per germline, CDR1 MNHEY and CDR2 SMNVEV (reference sequence). CDR3 length equals 13 residues. Deletions cut 6 bases from V and 4 bases from J, with 12 bases between. This chain's CDR3 is CASRTTGSYGYTF. Here the CDR3 DNA reads TGTGCCAGCAGGACGACAGGATCCTATGGCTACACCTTC.

The V call is TRBV29-1, the J call TRBJ1-4; TRBD1 matches at 8 bases. The V and J ends lost 4 bases and 1 base, in that order; junction bases with no gene match: 5. CDR1 and CDR2 from the germline V gene are SQVTM and ANQGSEA. This CDR3 contains 15 residues. The CDR3 spells CSVVGQEGTNEKLFF. The DNA for the CDR3 is TGCAGCGTTGTGGGACAGGAGGGAACTAATGAAAAACTGTTTTTT.